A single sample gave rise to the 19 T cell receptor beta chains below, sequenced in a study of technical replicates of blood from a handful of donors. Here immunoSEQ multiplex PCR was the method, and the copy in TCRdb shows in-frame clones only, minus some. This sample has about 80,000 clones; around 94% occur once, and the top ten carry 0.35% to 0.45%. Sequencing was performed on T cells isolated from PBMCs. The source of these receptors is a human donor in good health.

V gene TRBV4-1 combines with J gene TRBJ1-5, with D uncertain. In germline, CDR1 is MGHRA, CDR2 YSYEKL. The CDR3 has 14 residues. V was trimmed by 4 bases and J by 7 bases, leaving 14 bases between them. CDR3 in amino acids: CASSPQVSRQPQHF. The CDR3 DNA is TGCGCCAGCAGCCCCCAGGTATCGCGCCAGCCCCAGCATTTT.

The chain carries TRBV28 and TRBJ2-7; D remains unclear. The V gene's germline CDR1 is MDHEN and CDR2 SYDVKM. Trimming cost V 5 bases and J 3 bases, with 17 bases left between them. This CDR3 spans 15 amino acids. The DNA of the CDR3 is TGTGCCAGCAGTCTCCGGCATAACGGGTTCTACGAGCAGTACTTC. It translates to CASSLRHNGFYEQYF.

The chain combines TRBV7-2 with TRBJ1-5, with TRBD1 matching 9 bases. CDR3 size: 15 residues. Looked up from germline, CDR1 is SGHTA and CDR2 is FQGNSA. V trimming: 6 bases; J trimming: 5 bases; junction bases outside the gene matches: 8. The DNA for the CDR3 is TGTGCCAGCAGTTTTTCCGGGACAGGGCATCAGCCCCAGCATTTT. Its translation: CASSFSGTGHQPQHF.

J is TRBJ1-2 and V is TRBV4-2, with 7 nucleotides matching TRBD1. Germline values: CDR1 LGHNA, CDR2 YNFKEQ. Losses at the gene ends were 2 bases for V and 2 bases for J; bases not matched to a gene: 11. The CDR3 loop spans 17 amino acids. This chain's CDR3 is CASSQNLIRGLNYGYTF. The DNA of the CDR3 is TGTGCCAGCAGCCAAAACCTTATCAGGGGGTTAAACTATGGCTACACCTTC.

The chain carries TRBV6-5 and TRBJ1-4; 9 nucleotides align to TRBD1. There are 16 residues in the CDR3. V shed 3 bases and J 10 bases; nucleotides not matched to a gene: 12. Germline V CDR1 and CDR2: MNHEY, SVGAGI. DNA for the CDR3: TGTGCCAGCAGTTATGGAGAAGGACAGGGGATCGGAAAACTGTTTTTT. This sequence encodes CASSYGEGQGIGKLFF.

CDR3 DNA sequence: TGCGCCAGCAGTGCTCTCTACGAGCAGTACTTC. Encoded protein: CASSALYEQYF. This chain uses TRBV10-2 with TRBJ2-7; D is unresolved. CDR3 length: 11 residues. Germline V gene data show CDR1 as WSHSY and CDR2 as SAAADI. Between the trimmed V and J ends, which lost 4 bases and 3 bases, there was a span of 4 bases.

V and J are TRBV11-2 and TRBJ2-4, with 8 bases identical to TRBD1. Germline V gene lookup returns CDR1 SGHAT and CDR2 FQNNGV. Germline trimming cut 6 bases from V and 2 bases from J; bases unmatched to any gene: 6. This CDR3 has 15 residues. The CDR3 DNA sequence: TGTGCCAGCAGGAATCTCAGGGGGCCCAAAAACATTCAGTACTTC. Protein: CASRNLRGPKNIQYF.

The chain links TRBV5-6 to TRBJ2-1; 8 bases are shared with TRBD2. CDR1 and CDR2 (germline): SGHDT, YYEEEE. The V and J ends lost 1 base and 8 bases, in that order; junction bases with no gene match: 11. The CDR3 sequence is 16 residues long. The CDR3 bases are TGTGCCAGCAGCTTGTATGTTAAGCGGGAGACCGATGAGCAGTTCTTC. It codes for CASSLYVKRETDEQFF.

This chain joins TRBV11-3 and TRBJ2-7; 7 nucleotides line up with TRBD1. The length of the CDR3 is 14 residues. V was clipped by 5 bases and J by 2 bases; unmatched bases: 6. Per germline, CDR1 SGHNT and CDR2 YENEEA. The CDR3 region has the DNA TGTGCCAGCAGCCGAGACAGGGAGCCCTACGAGCAGTACTTC. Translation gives CASSRDREPYEQYF.

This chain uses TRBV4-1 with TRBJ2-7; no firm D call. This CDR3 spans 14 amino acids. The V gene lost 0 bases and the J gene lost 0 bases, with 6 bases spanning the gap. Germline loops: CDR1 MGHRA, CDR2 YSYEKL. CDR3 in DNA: TGCGCCAGCAGCCAAGATCGAGACTCCTACGAGCAGTACTTC. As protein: CASSQDRDSYEQYF.

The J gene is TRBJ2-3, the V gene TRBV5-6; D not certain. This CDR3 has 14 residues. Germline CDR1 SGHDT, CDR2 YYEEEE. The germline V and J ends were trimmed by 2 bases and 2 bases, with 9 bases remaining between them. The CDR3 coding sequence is TGTGCCAGCAGCTTAGTGACAAACACAGATACGCAGTATTTT. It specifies CASSLVTNTDTQYF.

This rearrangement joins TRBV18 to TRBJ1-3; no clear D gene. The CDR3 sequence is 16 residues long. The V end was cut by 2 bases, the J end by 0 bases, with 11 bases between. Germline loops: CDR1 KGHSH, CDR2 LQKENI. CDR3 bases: TGTGCCAGCTCACCAGCGGCCCCAAGCTCTGGAAACACCATATATTTT. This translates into CASSPAAPSSGNTIYF.

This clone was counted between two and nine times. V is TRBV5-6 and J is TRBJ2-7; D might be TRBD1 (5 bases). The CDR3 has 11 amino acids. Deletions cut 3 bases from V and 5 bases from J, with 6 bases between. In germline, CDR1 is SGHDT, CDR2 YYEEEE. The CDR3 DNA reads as TGTGCCAGCAGCTCAGGGCACGAGCAGTACTTC. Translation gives CASSSGHEQYF.

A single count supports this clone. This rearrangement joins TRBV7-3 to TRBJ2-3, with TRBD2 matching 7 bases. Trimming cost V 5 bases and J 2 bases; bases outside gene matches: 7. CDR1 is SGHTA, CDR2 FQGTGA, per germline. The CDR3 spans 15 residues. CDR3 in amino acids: CASSKQAGPTDTQYF. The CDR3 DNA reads TGTGCCAGCAGCAAACAAGCGGGACCCACAGATACGCAGTATTTT.

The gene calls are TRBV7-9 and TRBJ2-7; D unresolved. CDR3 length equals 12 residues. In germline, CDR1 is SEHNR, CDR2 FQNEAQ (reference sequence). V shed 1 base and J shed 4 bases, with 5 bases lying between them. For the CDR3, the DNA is TGTGCCAGCAGCTTAGGGCGGTACGAGCAGTACTTC. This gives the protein CASSLGRYEQYF.

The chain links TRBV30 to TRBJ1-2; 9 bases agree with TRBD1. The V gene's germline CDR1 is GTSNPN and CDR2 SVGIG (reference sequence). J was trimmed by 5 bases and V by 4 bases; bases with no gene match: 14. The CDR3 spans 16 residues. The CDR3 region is CAWKYRRDREGYGYTF. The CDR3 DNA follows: TGTGCCTGGAAATATCGCCGGGACAGGGAAGGGTATGGCTACACCTTC.

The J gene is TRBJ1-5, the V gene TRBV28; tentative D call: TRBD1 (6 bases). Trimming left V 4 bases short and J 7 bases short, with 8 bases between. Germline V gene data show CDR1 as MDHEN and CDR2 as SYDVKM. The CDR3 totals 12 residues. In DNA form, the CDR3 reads TGTGCCAGCAGTTCCGACAGGCAGCCCCAGCATTTT. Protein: CASSSDRQPQHF.

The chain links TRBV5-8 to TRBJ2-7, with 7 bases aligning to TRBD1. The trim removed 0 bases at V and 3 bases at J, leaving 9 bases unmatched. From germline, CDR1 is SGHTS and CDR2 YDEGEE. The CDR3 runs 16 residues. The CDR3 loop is CASSLATGVQRYEQYF. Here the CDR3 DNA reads TGTGCCAGCAGCTTGGCCACAGGGGTGCAGCGCTACGAGCAGTACTTC.

The CDR3 loop is CASSVDPSGPYNEQFF. CDR3 nucleotide sequence: TGTGCCAGCAGCGTAGATCCTAGCGGACCCTACAATGAGCAGTTCTTC. J is TRBJ2-1 and V is TRBV9; TRBD2 agrees at 7 bases. Looked up from germline, CDR1 is SGDLS and CDR2 is YYNGEE. The CDR3 loop spans 16 amino acids. Trimming at V came to 0 bases and at J to 2 bases, leaving 5 bases not matched to a gene.